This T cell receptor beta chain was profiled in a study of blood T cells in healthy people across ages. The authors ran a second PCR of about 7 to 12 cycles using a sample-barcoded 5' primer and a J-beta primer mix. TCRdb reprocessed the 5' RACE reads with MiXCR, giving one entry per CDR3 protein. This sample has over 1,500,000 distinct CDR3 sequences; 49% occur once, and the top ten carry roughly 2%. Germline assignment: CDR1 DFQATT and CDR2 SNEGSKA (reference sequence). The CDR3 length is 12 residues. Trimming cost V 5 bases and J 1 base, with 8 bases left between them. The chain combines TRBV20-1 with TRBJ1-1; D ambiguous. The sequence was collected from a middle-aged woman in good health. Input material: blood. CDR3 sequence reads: CSAYEKNTEAFF. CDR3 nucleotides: TGCAGTGCTTACGAGAAGAACACTGAAGCTTTCTTT.